Presented here are 29 T cell receptor beta chains from one specimen sequenced in a study of T cell changes during pregnancy in multiple sclerosis. Here immunoSEQ multiplex PCR was the method, and the copy in TCRdb shows in-frame clones only, minus some. Altogether tens of thousands of clones are present, about 89% being singletons, with the ten largest covering about 6.3%. The sample consisted of CD8+ T cells from peripheral blood mononuclear cells, taken after pregnancy. The receptor source for this set is a female donor with multiple sclerosis, enrolled in a pregnancy study.

This CDR3 reads CATSFQASTDTQYF. CDR3 bases: TGTGCCACGTCATTCCAAGCTAGCACAGATACGCAGTATTTT. The genes are TRBV15 and TRBJ2-3; D not resolved. The V end lost 9 bases, the J end lost 0 bases, and 13 bases lay between the germline ends. The CDR3 contains 14 residues. Germline lookup yields CDR1 LNHNV and CDR2 YYDKDF (reference sequence).

V usage is TRBV15 and J usage is TRBJ2-7; possible D gene TRBD2, 6 bases. Germline V gene data show CDR1 as LNHNV and CDR2 as YYDKDF (reference sequence). V gave up 4 bases and J gave up 0 bases, with 19 bases separating them. The CDR3 has 17 residues. CDR3 sequence (DNA): TGTGCCACCAGCACAATAAGTAGCGGATTACTCTCCTACGAGCAGTACTTC. Protein sequence: CATSTISSGLLSYEQYF.

The chain links TRBV7-3 to TRBJ2-1, with 8 bases aligning to TRBD2. The CDR3 loop spans 15 amino acids. V trimming: 5 bases; J trimming: 0 bases; junction bases outside the gene matches: 3. Germline values: CDR1 SGHTA, CDR2 FQGTGA. The CDR3 DNA reads TGTGCCAGCAGCCTCAGCGGGAGCTCCTACAATGAGCAGTTCTTC. This gives the protein CASSLSGSSYNEQFF.

Comments on this clone: Sequence at one end of the junction differs from germline and may be a read error. The CDR3 DNA is TGTGCCAGCCGGGGACAGTCGGACTTC. It yields the protein CASRGQSDF. The chain employs TRBV3-1 (or the pseudogene TRBV3-2) and TRBJ2-4; TRBD1 agrees at 7 bases. Looked up from germline, CDR1 is LGHDT and CDR2 is YNNKEL (reference sequence). This CDR3 is 9 amino acids long.

The rearrangement uses TRBV27 and TRBJ2-1; maybe TRBD2 (6 bases). Germline V gene sequence: CDR1 MNHEY, CDR2 SMNVEV (reference sequence). V lost 5 bases and J lost 2, with 10 bases in between. The CDR3 loop spans 14 amino acids. The CDR3 here is CASSTPGAYNEQFF. In DNA, the CDR3 is TGTGCCAGCAGTACACCGGGGGCCTACAATGAGCAGTTCTTC.

The chain employs TRBV29-1 and TRBJ2-2; tentative D call: TRBD1 (5 bases). Germline CDR1 SQVTM, CDR2 ANQGSEA. This CDR3 comprises 13 residues. V lost 2 bases and J 5 bases, leaving 9 bases between the germline ends. In nucleotides, the CDR3 is TGCAGCGTTGAAACCAGGGCAACCGGGGAGCTGTTTTTT. Residues: CSVETRATGELFF.

This rearrangement joins TRBV4-3 to TRBJ2-7; D unresolved. The germline V and J ends were trimmed by 0 bases and 6 bases, with 9 bases remaining between them. CDR1 and CDR2 (germline): LGHNA, YSLEER. The CDR3 has 13 amino acids. Written as DNA, the CDR3 is TGCGCCAGCAGCCAAGATTTACCGAGCGAGCAGTACTTC. As protein: CASSQDLPSEQYF.

This clone was counted a single time. The chain has TRBV1 and TRBJ2-1; TRBD2 is the table's D call and was not checked against the DNA. TRBV1 is a pseudogene. The CDR3 is 18 amino acids. This CDR3 reads CTSSPPLRASGRVDEQFF. The DNA for the CDR3 is TGCACCAGCAGCCCGCCCCTTAGGGCTAGCGGGAGGGTCGATGAGCAGTTCTTC.

The chain uses TRBV27 and TRBJ2-2; maybe TRBD2 (6 bases). Germline values: CDR1 MNHEY, CDR2 SMNVEV (reference sequence). This CDR3 has 16 amino acids. Trimming took 5 bases from V and 2 from J, leaving 15 bases between them. CDR3 sequence (DNA): TGTGCCAGCAGTCCCGAAGGGGCGGGAAACACCGGGGAGCTGTTTTTT. Translation gives CASSPEGAGNTGELFF.

V gene TRBV15 combines with J gene TRBJ2-1; TRBD2 matches at 7 bases. This CDR3 region has 15 residues. The V and J ends lost 4 bases and 9 bases, in that order; junction bases with no gene match: 12. The V gene's germline CDR1 is LNHNV and CDR2 YYDKDF (reference sequence). CDR3 in amino acids: CATSISDAGVSEQFF. In nucleotides, the CDR3 is TGTGCCACCAGCATAAGTGACGCGGGAGTGTCTGAGCAGTTCTTC.

This clone appeared a single time. The rearrangement uses TRBV7-3 and TRBJ2-7; a weak D match, TRBD2 (7 bases). V was shortened by 1 base and J by 6 bases, with 13 bases between the two germline ends. The CDR3 has 14 amino acids. From germline, CDR1 is SGHTA and CDR2 FQGTGA. The DNA for the CDR3 is TGTGCCAGCAGCTTAATGGGGGGGCTGGGCGAGCAGTACTTC. Translating it yields CASSLMGGLGEQYF.

The chain employs TRBV7-9 and TRBJ2-2; 13 bases are shared with TRBD2. V lost 5 bases, J lost 4 bases, and 10 bases stayed unmatched. CDR1 and CDR2 (germline): SEHNR, FQNEAQ (reference sequence). CDR3 length: 18 amino acids. CDR3 protein: CASSPGTSGDMPTGELFF. The CDR3 DNA reads TGTGCCAGCAGCCCCGGGACTAGCGGGGATATGCCCACCGGGGAGCTGTTTTTT.

This chain connects TRBV9 to TRBJ2-7, with TRBD2 as a possible D gene (6 bases). The germline V and J ends were trimmed by 7 bases and 2 bases, with 16 bases remaining between them. The germline V gene encodes CDR1 SGDLS and CDR2 YYNGEE. The CDR3 sequence is 14 residues long. The chain's CDR3 is CASGQTPGAYEQYF. In DNA form, the CDR3 reads TGTGCCAGCGGACAAACCCCGGGAGCCTACGAGCAGTACTTC.

The chain is built from TRBV7-8 and TRBJ1-1; D is unclear. CDR3 length equals 13 residues. Germline V gene data show CDR1 as SGHVS and CDR2 as FQNEAQ. Trimming pared 3 bases from V and 4 bases from J, leaving 9 bases between. CDR3 coding DNA: TGTGCCAGCAGCTTCGGGGTTTCCACTGAAGCTTTCTTT. Its translation is CASSFGVSTEAFF.

The chain is built from TRBV29-1 and TRBJ2-1; D possibly corresponds to TRBD1 (6 bases). With 3 bases removed from V and 9 bases from J, the gap between germline ends came to 18 bases. This CDR3 region has 14 residues. The germline CDR1 and CDR2 sequences are SQVTM and ANQGSEA. Written as DNA, the CDR3 is TGCAGCGTTGACCGCCCAGACAGAGGGGGTGAGCAGTTCTTC. Translated: CSVDRPDRGGEQFF.

The V and J genes are TRBV27 and TRBJ2-7, with 9 bases that match TRBD1. V lost 3 bases and J lost 3; bases outside the gene matches: 3. Germline CDR1 is MNHEY and CDR2 is SMNVEV (reference sequence). The CDR3 consists of 14 residues. The CDR3 sequence is CASSFGTGLYEQYF. DNA for the CDR3: TGTGCCAGCAGTTTTGGGACAGGGCTCTACGAGCAGTACTTC.

This clone has just one count. V and J are TRBV5-6 and TRBJ2-3; D gene unclear. Germline V gives CDR1 SGHDT, CDR2 YYEEEE. V lost 1 base to trimming and J lost 4 bases, with 4 bases between them. The CDR3 extends over 12 amino acids. CDR3 bases: TGTGCCAGCAGCTTGTACTCAGATACGCAGTATTTT. This translates into CASSLYSDTQYF.

V usage is TRBV27 and J usage is TRBJ1-1; D is unclear. The ends were cut back, 4 bases at V and 12 bases at J, with 18 bases in the middle. CDR1 MNHEY and CDR2 SMNVEV come from the germline V gene (reference sequence). The CDR3 loop spans 13 amino acids. DNA of the CDR3: TGTGCCAGCAGTTCTGAAGACACGGCTATTACTTTCTTT. Amino acid sequence: CASSSEDTAITFF.

The chain uses TRBV7-9 and TRBJ2-5, with TRBD2 matching 10 bases. This CDR3 is built from 15 residues. The trim removed 4 bases at V and 0 bases at J, leaving 2 bases unmatched. Looked up from germline, CDR1 is SEHNR and CDR2 is FQNEAQ (reference sequence). CDR3 sequence (DNA): TGTGCCAGCAGCTACCTAGCGGGGGACCAAGAGACCCAGTACTTC. Its translation is CASSYLAGDQETQYF.

The chain employs TRBV15 and TRBJ2-6; 9 bases align to TRBD1. The germline V gene encodes CDR1 LNHNV and CDR2 YYDKDF (reference sequence). The CDR3 contains 15 residues. After removal of 0 bases from V and 8 bases from J, the junction contained 2 bases not matched to a gene. The CDR3 here is CATSREGTGTNVLTF. In DNA form, the CDR3 reads TGTGCCACCAGCAGAGAGGGGACAGGGACCAACGTCCTGACTTTC. The whole variable domain, remainder taken from reference TRBV15 and TRBJ2-6, is DAMVIQNPRYQVTQFGKPVTLSCSQTLNHNVMYWYQQKSSQAPKLLFHYYDKDFNNEADTPDNFQSRRPNTSFCFLDIRSPGLGDTAMYLCATSREGTGTNVLTFGAGSRLTVL.

The V call is TRBV29-1, the J call TRBJ2-1, with a possible D match to TRBD2 (5 bases). CDR1 is SQVTM and CDR2 is ANQGSEA in the germline V gene. Trimming pared 7 bases from V and 0 bases from J, leaving 16 bases between. This CDR3 has 15 residues. Here the CDR3 DNA reads TGCAGCGCCGCGCTAGCAGTGAGCTCCTACAATGAGCAGTTCTTC. It codes for CSAALAVSSYNEQFF.

The rearrangement links TRBV20-1 to TRBJ2-1, with 9 bases aligning to TRBD2. From germline, CDR1 is DFQATT and CDR2 SNEGSKA (reference sequence). V was clipped by 6 bases and J by 13 bases; unmatched bases: 7. The CDR3 has 11 amino acids. The CDR3: CSATAGGPQFF. In DNA form, the CDR3 reads TGCAGTGCGACAGCGGGAGGCCCTCAGTTCTTC.

V and J are TRBV27 and TRBJ2-3, with 12 positions matching TRBD1. Looked up from germline, CDR1 is MNHEY and CDR2 is SMNVEV (reference sequence). V gave up 3 bases and J gave up 4 bases; unmatched junction bases: 2. This CDR3 contains 15 residues. The CDR3 loop reads CASSFGTGGADTQYF. CDR3 nucleotide sequence: TGTGCCAGCAGTTTTGGGACAGGGGGCGCAGATACGCAGTATTTT.

The chain joins TRBV9 to TRBJ2-3; maybe TRBD2 (6 bases). The CDR3 contains 16 residues. The V gene lost 0 bases and the J gene lost 0 bases, with 11 bases spanning the gap. CDR1 SGDLS and CDR2 YYNGEE come from the germline V gene. The CDR3 DNA sequence: TGTGCCAGCAGCGTAGCAGCGGGCACTAGCACAGATACGCAGTATTTT. It is translated as CASSVAAGTSTDTQYF.

This clone occurred once. This rearrangement joins TRBV27 to TRBJ1-2, with D perhaps TRBD1 (5 bases). CDR3 length: 13 residues. The germline V and J ends were trimmed by 4 bases and 6 bases, with 12 bases remaining between them. Germline-derived CDR1 and CDR2 are MNHEY and SMNVEV (reference sequence). The CDR3 nucleotides are TGTGCCAGCAGTTCCGCGGGAGGGGATGGCTACACCTTC. Translation gives CASSSAGGDGYTF.

The V call is TRBV21-1, the J call TRBJ2-5; the table's D gene call, TRBD1, was not cross checked with the DNA. TRBV21-1 is listed as a pseudogene. This CDR3 has 14 residues. Written as DNA, the CDR3 is TGTGCCAGCAGCAAAGCGACAGAAACGGAGACCCAGTACTTC. It is translated as CASSKATETETQYF.

The chain carries TRBV28 and TRBJ2-2; TRBD1 agrees at 10 bases. V trimming: 4 bases; J trimming: 5 bases; junction bases outside the gene matches: 4. The CDR3 has 15 amino acids. Germline CDR1 MDHEN, CDR2 SYDVKM. CDR3 in amino acids: CASSSWTGGTGELFF. CDR3 bases: TGTGCCAGCAGTTCATGGACAGGGGGGACCGGGGAGCTGTTTTTT. The full variable domain, its missing parts supplied by reference TRBV28 and TRBJ2-2, is DVKVTQSSRYLVKRTGEKVFLECVQDMDHENMFWYRQDPGLGLRLIYFSYDVKMKEKGDIPEGYSVSREKKERFSLILESASTNQTSMYLCASSSWTGGTGELFFGEGSRLTVL.

V is TRBV29-1 and J is TRBJ2-1; 14 bases are shared with TRBD2. V trimming: 0 bases; J trimming: 9 bases; junction bases outside the gene matches: 16. CDR1 and CDR2 from the germline V gene are SQVTM and ANQGSEA. The CDR3 runs 19 residues. The CDR3 DNA reads TGCAGCGTTGAAGATCTCCTGGGACTAGCGGGAGTGGTGGGGGGTGAGCAGTTCTTC. As protein: CSVEDLLGLAGVVGGEQFF.

The rearrangement uses TRBV11-2 and TRBJ2-1, with 11 bases identical to TRBD2. The CDR3 runs 17 residues. V trimming: 3 bases; J trimming: 2 bases; junction bases outside the gene matches: 6. In germline, CDR1 is SGHAT, CDR2 FQNNGV. CDR3 sequence reads: CASSFPGLAVTYNEQFF. Written as DNA, the CDR3 is TGTGCCAGCAGCTTCCCGGGACTAGCGGTAACCTACAATGAGCAGTTCTTC.